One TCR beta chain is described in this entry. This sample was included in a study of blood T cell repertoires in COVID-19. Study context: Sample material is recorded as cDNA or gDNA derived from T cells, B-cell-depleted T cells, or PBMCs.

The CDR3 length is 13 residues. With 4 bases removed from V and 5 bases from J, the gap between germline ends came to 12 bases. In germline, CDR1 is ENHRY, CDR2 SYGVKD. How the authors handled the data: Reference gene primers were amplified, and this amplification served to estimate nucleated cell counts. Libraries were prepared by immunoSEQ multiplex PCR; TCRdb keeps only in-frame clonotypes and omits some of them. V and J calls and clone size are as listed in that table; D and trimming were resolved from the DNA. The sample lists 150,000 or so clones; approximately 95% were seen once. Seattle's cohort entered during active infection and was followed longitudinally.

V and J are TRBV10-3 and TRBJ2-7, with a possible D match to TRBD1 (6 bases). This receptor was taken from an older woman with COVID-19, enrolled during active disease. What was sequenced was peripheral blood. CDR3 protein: CAISAGRQDEQYF. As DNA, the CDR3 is TGTGCCATCAGTGCTGGCAGACAGGACGAGCAGTACTTC.